The next 15 T cell receptor beta chains were all read from a single sample in a study of shared clonotypes between healthy human individuals. Sequencing was performed with immunoSEQ multiplex PCR; in TCRdb, only in-frame clones are kept and a portion is missing. The sample yields about 470,000 clones, roughly 77% seen once. The sample consisted of PBMCs. Receptors originate from a woman aged 40-49 years in good health. Some clones in this sample may be carry-over from other donors' samples.

The chain recombines TRBV4-3 with TRBJ2-1, with TRBD2 identical over 9 bases. The CDR3 sequence is 17 residues long. From germline, CDR1 is LGHNA and CDR2 YSLEER. Trimming cost V 1 base and J 6 bases; bases outside gene matches: 10. The CDR3 DNA sequence: TGCGCCAGCAGCCAAGTCTGGCGCAGCGGGAGGCTCAATGAGCAGTTCTTC. Protein product: CASSQVWRSGRLNEQFF.

The rearrangement joins TRBV6-5 to TRBJ2-1; 8 nucleotides agree with TRBD2. This CDR3 is built from 14 residues. Germline CDR1 is MNHEY and CDR2 is SVGAGI. V lost 7 bases, J lost 3 bases, and 5 bases stayed unmatched. In nucleotides, the CDR3 is TGTGCCAGCACTATAGCGGGAAACTACAATGAGCAGTTCTTC. It is translated as CASTIAGNYNEQFF.

The chain employs TRBV6-5 and TRBJ2-2; 8 nucleotides line up with TRBD1. The CDR3 spans 13 residues. Germline loops: CDR1 MNHEY, CDR2 SVGAGI. The V segment lost 0 bases and the J segment 15 bases; nucleotides outside the gene matches: 6. CDR3 residues: CASSYSSRQGMFF. The CDR3 bases are TGTGCCAGCAGTTACTCGTCGCGACAGGGGATGTTTTTT.

J is TRBJ2-7 and V is TRBV7-2; TRBD2 agrees at 16 bases. From germline, CDR1 is SGHTA and CDR2 FQGNSA. There are 15 residues in the CDR3. Trimming cost V 2 bases and J 7 bases; bases outside gene matches: 2. CDR3 sequence: CASSLPGLAGGEQYF. CDR3 bases: TGTGCCAGCAGCTTACCGGGACTAGCGGGAGGGGAGCAGTACTTC.

This chain uses TRBV6-5 with TRBJ2-3; TRBD1 aligns across 7 bases. Germline V gene lookup returns CDR1 MNHEY and CDR2 SVGAGI. V lost 4 bases and J lost 0; bases outside the gene matches: 4. The CDR3 length is 15 residues. As DNA, the CDR3 is TGTGCCAGCAGTTGGGACAGTCCTAGCACAGATACGCAGTATTTT. The encoded protein is CASSWDSPSTDTQYF.

V usage is TRBV7-3 and J usage is TRBJ2-3, with TRBD1 as a possible D gene (6 bases). Germline V gives CDR1 SGHTA, CDR2 FQGTGA. This CDR3 has 12 amino acids. V shed 5 bases and J shed 6 bases, with 9 bases lying between them. DNA of the CDR3: TGTGCCAGCAGCCCCCAGGGGGATACGCAGTATTTT. It is translated as CASSPQGDTQYF.

This chain links TRBV7-2 with TRBJ2-1; 13 nucleotides match TRBD2. V lost 4 bases and J lost 7; bases outside the gene matches: 7. Germline lookup yields CDR1 SGHTA and CDR2 FQGNSA. The CDR3 is 16 amino acids. CDR3 bases: TGTGCCAGCAGCTCAACTAGCGGGAGGGGCTGGAATGAGCAGTTCTTC. Protein sequence: CASSSTSGRGWNEQFF.

The chain carries TRBV2 and TRBJ2-7, with 9 positions matching TRBD2. The CDR3 has 16 residues. Per germline, CDR1 SNHLY and CDR2 FYNNEI. V shed 0 bases and J 4 bases; nucleotides not matched to a gene: 7. CDR3 sequence (DNA): TGTGCCAGCAGTGAAGCGAGGGGTGCGGGAGGGTACGAGCAGTACTTC. Translating gives CASSEARGAGGYEQYF.

V and J are TRBV6-5 and TRBJ1-2, with no clear D. Trimming took off 6 bases at V and 0 bases at J, with 8 bases between the two ends. From germline, CDR1 is MNHEY and CDR2 SVGAGI. The CDR3 length is 13 residues. The CDR3 loop is CASSLYPNYGYTF. CDR3 sequence (DNA): TGTGCCAGCAGCCTTTACCCTAACTATGGCTACACCTTC.

The chain links TRBV4-1 to TRBJ2-1, with TRBD2 as a possible D gene (6 bases). The CDR3 sequence is 16 residues long. The V gene's germline CDR1 is MGHRA and CDR2 YSYEKL. V dropped 3 bases and J dropped 4 bases, with 16 bases sitting between them. The CDR3 is CASSHQIAAGYNEQFF. For the CDR3, the DNA is TGCGCCAGCAGCCACCAAATAGCGGCCGGTTACAATGAGCAGTTCTTC.

This sequence joins TRBV29-1 and TRBJ2-5; 7 nucleotides agree with TRBD2. CDR1 is SQVTM and CDR2 is ANQGSEA in the germline V gene. The CDR3 is made up of 13 amino acids. The ends lost 2 bases at V and 4 bases at J; junction bases unmatched: 4. CDR3 sequence reads: CSVEWGEGETQYF. DNA of the CDR3: TGCAGCGTTGAATGGGGGGAGGGAGAGACCCAGTACTTC.

About this clone itself: This specimen includes other DNA sequences encoding the same CDR3. The V call is TRBV5-1, the J call TRBJ2-5; D might be TRBD2 (5 bases). Trimming took 3 bases from V and 1 from J, leaving 7 bases between them. The germline CDR1 and CDR2 sequences are SGHRS and YFSETQ. The length of the CDR3 is 13 residues. CDR3 region: CASSSEGQETQYF. CDR3 DNA: TGCGCCAGCAGCTCCGAGGGCCAAGAGACCCAGTACTTC.

The chain combines TRBV6-4 with TRBJ1-2; 7 nucleotides match TRBD1. Germline CDR1 reads MRHNA; CDR2 reads SNTAGT. This CDR3 region has 15 residues. The V gene end was trimmed by 6 bases and the J gene end by 5 bases; junction bases not matched to a gene: 12. The CDR3 coding sequence is TGTGCCAGCAGACTCCAAACAGGGGCTGGGTATGGCTACACCTTC. Protein product: CASRLQTGAGYGYTF.

The gene calls are TRBV15 and TRBJ2-2; TRBD2 aligns across 9 bases. The CDR3 spans 16 residues. The junction had 0 bases not matched to a gene; V was cut back by 0 bases and J by 1 base. CDR1 is LNHNV and CDR2 is YYDKDF in the germline V gene (reference sequence). The CDR3 coding sequence is TGTGCCACCAGCAGAGATAGCGGGAGGAACACCGGGGAGCTGTTTTTT. Residues: CATSRDSGRNTGELFF.

The V and J genes are TRBV6-5 and TRBJ2-3; 8 nucleotides agree with TRBD1. This CDR3 has 15 residues. The V gene end was trimmed by 5 bases and the J gene end by 6 bases; junction bases not matched to a gene: 10. Germline assignment: CDR1 MNHEY and CDR2 SVGAGI. The CDR3: CASSGTGEAVDTQYF. As DNA, the CDR3 is TGTGCCAGCAGTGGGACAGGTGAGGCCGTGGATACGCAGTATTTT.